This T cell receptor (beta chain) was observed in a study of beta chain features in type 1 diabetes. Sorting gave populations that all exceeded 98% purity. From germline, CDR1 is SGHNT and CDR2 YENEEA. The CDR3 runs 15 residues. V dropped 5 bases and J dropped 6; count of bases not matched to a gene: 8. TCRB transcripts that were expressed got sequenced, as all of the isolated RNA had been reverse transcribed. Profiling relied on immunoSEQ multiplex PCR, and the TCRdb table lists in-frame clones only, not all of them. Among about 340,000 clones listed, 6.5% to 10% were seen once. This clone was observed at least ten times. Its target is not known. Study-wide results and caveats: Reduced insertions and increased deletions marked VDJ junctions in type 1 diabetes patients. Among patients with Type 1 diabetes, TCRB CDR3s were moderately but significantly shorter in every one of the four CD4+ subsets.

The sample consisted of central memory CD4+ T cells from blood. The chain combines TRBV11-3 with TRBJ2-1, with 9 bases lining up with TRBD1. This receptor was taken from a woman aged 18 to 35 in good health. CDR3 protein: CASSPGTGSRNEQFF. The CDR3 DNA is TGTGCCAGCAGCCCCGGGACAGGGTCCCGCAATGAGCAGTTCTTC.